Listed here are 21 T cell receptor beta chains from one sample, sequenced in a study of T cells in Graves' hyperthyroidism and ophthalmopathy. RNA transcripts were the template for amplifying TCR beta CDR3 regions. In the first-round RT-PCR of the TCR CDR3, the HTBI primer set was used. A single record per CDR3 protein comes from TCRdb applying MiXCR to the multiplex PCR reads. The table has fewer than 600,000 distinct CDR3 sequences, 14% seen once; the top ten hold less than 20%. Sequencing input: blood. All receptors come from a woman between 18 and 29 years old with Graves' hyperthyroidism.

This clonotype was seen a few times. The rearrangement joins TRBV29-1 to TRBJ1-2; 8 bases align to TRBD1. V shed 4 bases, J shed 0 bases, and the junction held 4 bases outside the gene matches. The germline V gene has CDR1 SQVTM and CDR2 ANQGSEA. This CDR3 contains 14 residues. CDR3 residues: CSVGTGGANYGYTF. The CDR3 DNA sequence: TGCAGCGTTGGAACAGGGGGGGCTAACTATGGCTACACCTTC.

This clonotype was seen repeatedly, ten times or more. The chain carries TRBV2 and TRBJ1-2, with D perhaps matching TRBD1 (6 bases). CDR3 length: 11 amino acids. Trimming shortened V by 10 bases and J by 4 bases, and 10 bases separated the two germline ends. The germline V gene encodes CDR1 SNHLY and CDR2 FYNNEI. DNA for the CDR3: TGTGCCATAGAAGGGGGCTATGGCTACACCTTC. Protein sequence: CAIEGGYGYTF.

This clonotype was seen ten or more times. This chain connects TRBV15 to TRBJ2-7; D is ambiguous. The ends were cut back, 5 bases at V and 2 bases at J, with 16 bases in the middle. The CDR3 is 15 residues long. Germline CDR1 LNHNV, CDR2 YYDKDF (reference sequence). The CDR3 sequence is CATSERQAGPYEQYV. The CDR3 nucleotides read TGTGCCACCAGCGAACGGCAGGCCGGACCCTACGAGCAGTACGTC.

This clonotype was detected ten times or more. The V and J genes are TRBV10-3 and TRBJ1-1; maybe TRBD1 (6 bases). CDR3 size: 14 residues. The germline gives CDR1 ENHRY, CDR2 SYGVKD. V lost 1 base and J 5 bases, leaving 11 bases between the germline ends. Written as DNA, the CDR3 is TGTGCCATCAGTGAGTACAGGGAGGGGACTGAAGCTTTCTTT. Translating gives CAISEYREGTEAFF.

There are many counts of this clonotype. V is TRBV11-2 and J is TRBJ1-1; D gene unclear. This CDR3 has 15 residues. The germline gives CDR1 SGHAT, CDR2 FQNNGV. V lost 6 bases to trimming and J lost 0 bases, with 14 bases between them. The DNA for the CDR3 is TGTGCCAGCAGTCCGAGTGACAACATGAACACTGAAGCTTTCTTT. It translates to CASSPSDNMNTEAFF.

This clonotype was detected only a few times. The chain carries TRBV20-1 and TRBJ2-2; D uncertain. Looked up from germline, CDR1 is DFQATT and CDR2 is SNEGSKA (reference sequence). The V gene lost 3 bases and the J gene lost 4 bases, with 9 bases spanning the gap. This CDR3 is 13 amino acids long. CDR3 nucleotides: TGCAGTGCTAGGGGGTTAGTCACCGGGGAGCTGTTTTTT. Translating gives CSARGLVTGELFF.

This clonotype has ten or more counts. This chain's CDR3 is CASRNSAYNEQFF. CDR3 nucleotides: TGTGCCAGCAGGAACAGTGCCTACAATGAGCAGTTCTTC. The chain joins TRBV12-3 or TRBV12-4 to TRBJ2-1; D gene unclear. Trimming removed 6 bases at V and 2 bases at J, with 8 bases between. This CDR3 comprises 13 residues.

At least ten counts were recorded for this clonotype. The V call is TRBV27, the J call TRBJ1-1; tentatively, D is TRBD1 (5 bases). Per germline, CDR1 MNHEY and CDR2 SMNVEV (reference sequence). The CDR3 contains 12 residues. The V end was cut by 7 bases, the J end by 0 bases, with 6 bases between. The CDR3 DNA sequence: TGTGCCAGCACGGACATGAACACTGAAGCTTTCTTT. It is translated as CASTDMNTEAFF.

This clonotype has ten or more counts. This chain joins TRBV18 and TRBJ2-7, with a possible D match to TRBD1 (6 bases). The CDR3 is made up of 15 amino acids. The V gene's germline CDR1 is KGHSH and CDR2 LQKENI. Trimming took 1 base from V and 0 from J, leaving 10 bases between them. The DNA of the CDR3 is TGTGCCAGCTCACCACAGGGGGTGGGCTCCTACGAGCAGTACTTC. Translating it yields CASSPQGVGSYEQYF.

This clonotype was observed many times. The chain joins TRBV19 to TRBJ1-2; 8 positions match TRBD1. Germline assignment: CDR1 LNHDA and CDR2 SQIVND (reference sequence). The CDR3 length is 13 residues. J gave up 6 bases and V 10 bases, and 10 bases lay outside the gene matches. The CDR3: CATSDRELDGYTF. Here the CDR3 DNA reads TGTGCCACCTCGGACAGGGAGCTTGATGGCTACACCTTC. The entire variable domain, with the rest obtained from reference TRBV19 and TRBJ1-2, is as follows: DGGITQSPKYLFRKEGQNVTLSCEQNLNHDAMYWYRQDPGQGLRLIYYSQIVNDFQKGDIAEGYSVSREKKESFPLTVTSAQKNPTAFYLCATSDRELDGYTFGSGTRLTVV.

This clonotype was seen ten or more times. Sequence at one end of the junction differs from germline and may be a read error. The chain couples TRBV7-9 to TRBJ1-1; D gene uncertain. CDR3 length: 11 residues. The V gene's germline CDR1 is SEHNR and CDR2 FQNEAQ (reference sequence). The CDR3 coding sequence is TGTGCCAGCATGACGAACAGTGAAGCTTTCTTT. Translating gives CASMTNSEAFF.

Notes on this clonotype: One end of the junction fails to match germline, which may point to a read error. The chain couples TRBV11-2 to TRBJ2-5, with D possibly TRBD2 on 6 matching bases. The CDR3 is 15 amino acids. Germline V gene lookup returns CDR1 SGHAT and CDR2 FQNNGV. CDR3 loop: CASSLDLGGKETQYF. The CDR3 region has the DNA TGTGCCAGCAGCCTAGATCTGGGAGGCAAAGAGACCCAGTACTTC.

This clonotype was seen a single time. A much bigger clone sits one base away, suggesting this may be a read error. The chain carries TRBV3-1 and TRBJ2-7; TRBD2 is a possible D gene (6 bases). Germline loops: CDR1 LGHDT, CDR2 YNNKEL (reference sequence). CDR3 length: 15 residues. The V end lost 7 bases, the J end lost 7 bases, and 23 bases lay between the germline ends. CDR3 loop: CASTLPLGSGAEQYF. In nucleotides, the CDR3 is TGTGCCAGCACCCTCCCCCTCGGATCGGGAGCTGAGCAGTACTTC.

Many counts were recorded for this clonotype. DNA of the CDR3: TGTGCCAGCAGTTTATTAGGGCGTGAAGCTTTCTTT. Encoded protein: CASSLLGREAFF. The chain has TRBV27 and TRBJ1-1; no clear D. Trimming cost V 1 base and J 7 bases, with 7 bases left between them. CDR3 length: 12 amino acids. Germline values: CDR1 MNHEY, CDR2 SMNVEV (reference sequence).

This clonotype was seen only a few times. J is TRBJ2-1 and V is TRBV5-1; 9 bases fit TRBD2. CDR1 and CDR2 (germline): SGHRS, YFSETQ. There are 14 residues in the CDR3. V gave up 4 bases and J gave up 6 bases; unmatched junction bases: 5. CDR3 residues: CASSPWREGNEQFF. CDR3 sequence (DNA): TGCGCCAGCAGCCCATGGCGGGAGGGCAATGAGCAGTTCTTC. The variable domain in full, completed from reference TRBV5-1 and TRBJ2-1, reads KAGVTQTPRYLIKTRGQQVTLSCSPISGHRSVSWYQQTPGQGLQFLFEYFSETQRNKGNFPGRFSGRQFSNSRSEMNVSTLELGDSALYLCASSPWREGNEQFFGPGTRLTVL.

Ten or more counts support this clonotype. The chain recombines TRBV11-2 with TRBJ2-1; D might be TRBD2 (6 bases). V shed 4 bases and J shed 0 bases, with 13 bases lying between them. The CDR3 covers 16 residues. Germline V gene lookup returns CDR1 SGHAT and CDR2 FQNNGV. The CDR3 region is CASSSRGILSYNEQFF. CDR3 DNA: TGTGCCAGCAGCTCCCGCGGGATACTCTCCTACAATGAGCAGTTCTTC. Together with reference TRBV11-2 and TRBJ2-1, the CDR3 gives the full variable domain: EAGVAQSPRYKIIEKRQSVAFWCNPISGHATLYWYQQILGQGPKLLIQFQNNGVVDDSQLPKDRFSAERLKGVDSTLKIQPAKLEDSAVYLCASSSRGILSYNEQFFGPGTRLTVL.

The rearrangement links TRBV19 to TRBJ2-5; 7 bases are shared with TRBD2. V dropped 6 bases and J dropped 5; count of bases not matched to a gene: 12. This CDR3 has 15 residues. Germline CDR1 reads LNHDA; CDR2 reads SQIVND (reference sequence). The CDR3 DNA reads as TGTGCCAGTAGCCCCGCGGGAGTAGTGATGGAGACCCAGTACTTC. Translation: CASSPAGVVMETQYF.

This clonotype was detected a few times. The chain employs TRBV20-1 and TRBJ1-6; 7 bases line up with TRBD1. This CDR3 is 15 amino acids long. The V and J ends lost 4 bases and 0 bases, in that order; junction bases with no gene match: 3. Germline V gene sequence: CDR1 DFQATT, CDR2 SNEGSKA (reference sequence). CDR3 sequence reads: CSAKTGSSYNSPLHF. In DNA, the CDR3 is TGCAGTGCTAAGACAGGGAGCTCCTATAATTCACCCCTCCACTTT.

This chain links TRBV20-1 with TRBJ1-1, with D uncertain. With 3 bases removed from V and 5 bases from J, the gap between germline ends came to 13 bases. This CDR3 spans 13 amino acids. CDR1 is DFQATT, CDR2 SNEGSKA, per germline (reference sequence). The CDR3 nucleotides read TGCAGTGCTAGGGCGCCCCCAAGGACTGAAGCTTTCTTT. Translated, it gives CSARAPPRTEAFF.

The CDR3 DNA sequence: TGTGCCAGCACCTACCGACAGGGGGATCAGCCCCAGCATTTT. Residues: CASTYRQGDQPQHF. The gene calls are TRBV6-1 and TRBJ1-5, with 9 nucleotides matching TRBD1. V gave up 7 bases and J gave up 5 bases; unmatched junction bases: 6. The length of the CDR3 is 14 residues. Germline loops: CDR1 MNHNS, CDR2 SASEGT.

This clonotype has only a few counts. CDR3: CASSLRLAVSYEQYF. CDR3 nucleotide sequence: TGTGCCAGCAGCCTTAGACTAGCGGTTTCCTACGAGCAGTACTTC. This chain connects TRBV7-2 to TRBJ2-7, with TRBD2 matching over 9 bases. The length of the CDR3 is 15 residues. Germline V gene lookup returns CDR1 SGHTA and CDR2 FQGNSA. V shed 5 bases and J 1 base; nucleotides not matched to a gene: 6. The whole variable domain, remainder taken from reference TRBV7-2 and TRBJ2-7, is GAGVSQSPSNKVTEKGKDVELRCDPISGHTALYWYRQSLGQGLEFLIYFQGNSAPDKSGLPSDRFSAERTGGSVSTLTIQRTQQEDSAVYLCASSLRLAVSYEQYFGPGTRLTVT.